This T cell receptor (beta chain) was obtained from a study of T cell changes during pregnancy in multiple sclerosis. The assay was immunoSEQ multiplex PCR, and TCRdb's table has in-frame clones only and misses some. This sample yields about 41,000 clones, of which 90% to 95% are seen a single time; 7% belongs to the top ten. Specimen: CD8+ T cells from peripheral blood mononuclear cells, collected in the third trimester of pregnancy. The sequence was collected from a female donor with multiple sclerosis, enrolled in a pregnancy study.

The CDR3 nucleotides are TGTGCCAGCAGTTTAGTGGACAGGGCCTATGGCTACACCTTC. The encoded protein is CASSLVDRAYGYTF. The J gene is TRBJ1-2, the V gene TRBV28; 8 bases agree with TRBD1. The CDR3 is 14 amino acids. The V gene end was trimmed by 2 bases and the J gene end by 4 bases; junction bases not matched to a gene: 3. Germline V gene data show CDR1 as MDHEN and CDR2 as SYDVKM.